Below are 22 T cell receptor beta chains sequenced from a single sample in a study of response to subunit inactivated influenza vaccine. TCRdb reprocessed the RT-PCR reads via MiXCR and lists one record per CDR3 protein. Of about 170,000 distinct CDR3 sequences listed, over 8.5% are singletons. Sequenced material: CD8+ T cells sorted from PBMCs, taken less than 30 months after vaccination. These TCRs come from a man between 50 and 75 years old who received an inactivated influenza vaccine.

Many counts were recorded for this clonotype. The V gene is TRBV27, the J gene TRBJ1-1; D call uncertain. Germline V CDR1 and CDR2: MNHEY, SMNVEV (reference sequence). This CDR3 contains 16 residues. Deletions cut 3 bases from V and 0 bases from J, with 14 bases between. The CDR3 DNA reads as TGTGCCAGCAGTTTGGCGGGGTACGCGGTGAACACTGAAGCTTTCTTT. Protein product: CASSLAGYAVNTEAFF.

The chain is built from TRBV18 and TRBJ2-1; TRBD2 matches 7 bases. The germline gives CDR1 KGHSH, CDR2 LQKENI. This CDR3 comprises 14 residues. V gave up 6 bases and J gave up 8 bases; unmatched junction bases: 10. CDR3 residues: CASSHRDYFHEQFF. CDR3 nucleotide sequence: TGTGCCAGCTCTCACCGGGACTACTTTCATGAGCAGTTCTTC. Full variable domain (missing parts from reference TRBV18 and TRBJ2-1): NAGVMQNPRHLVRRRGQEARLRCSPMKGHSHVYWYRQLPEEGLKFMVYLQKENIIDESGMPKERFSAEFPKEGPSILRIQQVVRGDSAAYFCASSHRDYFHEQFFGPGTRLTVL.

This clonotype was counted only a few times. V is TRBV5-6 and J is TRBJ1-5, with D hard to call. The length of the CDR3 is 14 residues. V was pared by 2 bases and J by 5 bases, with 11 bases between. Germline values: CDR1 SGHDT, CDR2 YYEEEE. The CDR3 DNA follows: TGTGCCAGCAGCTTCCGTACCGAGCATCAGCCCCAGCATTTT. Its protein product is CASSFRTEHQPQHF.

This CDR3 is CASSRHLGGEQYF. In nucleotides, the CDR3 is TGTGCCAGCAGCCGTCATTTGGGGGGCGAGCAGTACTTC. J is TRBJ2-7 and V is TRBV14, with D tentatively TRBD2 (6 bases). The ends were cut back, 4 bases at V and 6 bases at J, with 13 bases in the middle. There are 13 residues in the CDR3. Germline-derived CDR1 and CDR2 are SGHDN and FVKESK.

Only a few counts were recorded for this clonotype. The V gene is TRBV4-3, the J gene TRBJ2-1; 11 bases map to TRBD2. CDR1 and CDR2 from the germline V gene are LGHNA and YSLEER. Trimming cost V 0 bases and J 4 bases; bases outside gene matches: 5. CDR3 length: 17 residues. In DNA form, the CDR3 reads TGCGCCAGCAGCCAAGATGGTGGACTAGCGGGTTACAATGAGCAGTTCTTC. It is translated as CASSQDGGLAGYNEQFF.

The CDR3 sequence is CASRTTGGSDNEQFF. DNA of the CDR3: TGTGCCAGCAGGACTACAGGGGGTTCCGACAATGAGCAGTTCTTC. V usage is TRBV2 and J usage is TRBJ2-1, with 8 bases fitting TRBD1. The CDR3 loop spans 15 amino acids. CDR1 is SNHLY, CDR2 FYNNEI, per germline. Trimming took 6 bases from V and 5 from J; bases not matched to a gene: 9.

This clonotype was seen at least ten times. The chain employs TRBV28 and TRBJ1-2; 8 bases are shared with TRBD1. The germline CDR1 and CDR2 sequences are MDHEN and SYDVKM. The CDR3 consists of 14 residues. After removal of 8 bases from V and 5 bases from J, the junction contained 10 bases not matched to a gene. CDR3 coding DNA: TGTGCCAGCGGGGATCCGGGACAGGTGTATGGCTACACCTTC. It translates to CASGDPGQVYGYTF.

The chain uses TRBV7-6 and TRBJ2-1; weak D call: TRBD2 (6 bases). V gave up 3 bases and J gave up 5 bases, with 14 bases separating them. CDR3 length: 15 residues. Germline V gene data show CDR1 as SGHVS and CDR2 as FNYEAQ. The CDR3 loop is CASSFRLAVNNEQFF. The CDR3 region has the DNA TGTGCCAGCAGCTTTAGGTTAGCGGTAAACAATGAGCAGTTCTTC.

This clonotype was observed a few times. This chain uses TRBV4-2 with TRBJ2-1; D ambiguous. The germline V gene encodes CDR1 LGHNA and CDR2 YNFKEQ. V was pared by 2 bases and J by 7 bases, with 9 bases between. The length of the CDR3 is 13 residues. The DNA of the CDR3 is TGTGCCAGCAGCCAAATAGCCGGTAATGAGCAGTTCTTC. Residues: CASSQIAGNEQFF.

The sample holds a few counts of this clonotype. The V call is TRBV29-1, the J call TRBJ2-1; D not resolved. Germline CDR1 reads SQVTM; CDR2 reads ANQGSEA. The CDR3 has 10 residues. Deletions cut 3 bases from V and 6 bases from J, with 3 bases between. DNA of the CDR3: TGCAGCGTTGACGTCAATGAGCAGTTCTTC. It translates to CSVDVNEQFF.

In this sample, this clonotype turned up a few times. The chain joins TRBV11-2 to TRBJ2-2; D ambiguous. CDR1 SGHAT and CDR2 FQNNGV come from the germline V gene. With 6 bases removed from V and 8 bases from J, the gap between germline ends came to 7 bases. This CDR3 is built from 11 residues. The CDR3 DNA reads TGTGCCAGCAGACCCCGAGGGGAGCTGTTTTTT. Its translation: CASRPRGELFF.

The chain is built from TRBV2 and TRBJ2-4, with 7 bases fitting TRBD1. CDR3 length equals 16 residues. J gave up 3 bases and V 4 bases, and 9 bases lay outside the gene matches. Germline V gene lookup returns CDR1 SNHLY and CDR2 FYNNEI. CDR3 in DNA: TGTGCCAGCAGTGGAACTAGACAGGGTGGCAAAAACATTCAGTACTTC. Translated, it gives CASSGTRQGGKNIQYF. The variable domain in full, completed from reference TRBV2 and TRBJ2-4, reads EPEVTQTPSHQVTQMGQEVILRCVPISNHLYFYWYRQILGQKVEFLVSFYNNEISEKSEIFDDQFSVERPDGSNFTLKIRSTKLEDSAMYFCASSGTRQGGKNIQYFGAGTRLSVL.

The chain recombines TRBV20-1 with TRBJ2-3, with TRBD1 identical over 8 bases. This CDR3 is built from 16 residues. Germline V CDR1 and CDR2: DFQATT, SNEGSKA (reference sequence). Trimming took 6 bases from V and 0 from J; bases not matched to a gene: 11. CDR3 amino acids: CSAEMVQGASTDTQYF. Written as DNA, the CDR3 is TGCAGTGCCGAGATGGTTCAGGGGGCAAGCACAGATACGCAGTATTTT.

This clonotype was counted between two and nine times. The gene calls are TRBV2 and TRBJ2-1; 10 nucleotides agree with TRBD2. The germline CDR1 and CDR2 sequences are SNHLY and FYNNEI. This CDR3 has 17 residues. The trim removed 5 bases at V and 3 bases at J, leaving 10 bases unmatched. The CDR3 region has the DNA TGTGCCAGCAGTCAGGCCGGACTAGCGGTAAACTACAATGAGCAGTTCTTC. Its protein product is CASSQAGLAVNYNEQFF. Using reference TRBV2 and TRBJ2-1 for the parts outside the CDR3, the full variable domain is EPEVTQTPSHQVTQMGQEVILRCVPISNHLYFYWYRQILGQKVEFLVSFYNNEISEKSEIFDDQFSVERPDGSNFTLKIRSTKLEDSAMYFCASSQAGLAVNYNEQFFGPGTRLTVL.

The J gene is TRBJ2-4, the V gene TRBV2; 12 bases align to TRBD2. The V and J ends lost 4 bases and 4 bases, in that order; junction bases with no gene match: 8. The CDR3 is 17 amino acids. Germline CDR1 is SNHLY and CDR2 is FYNNEI. The CDR3 DNA is TGTGCCAGCAGTGCACCGCTAGCGGGGGGGCCGAAAAACATTCAGTACTTC. It codes for CASSAPLAGGPKNIQYF.

This clonotype was detected many times. V usage is TRBV7-6 and J usage is TRBJ2-7, with 11 positions matching TRBD1. The CDR3 covers 17 residues. The J segment lost 2 bases and the V segment lost 3 bases, leaving 9 bases of the junction unmatched. Per germline, CDR1 SGHVS and CDR2 FNYEAQ. The CDR3 loop is CASSFYSGTGGTYEQYF. CDR3 sequence (DNA): TGTGCCAGCAGCTTTTACTCCGGGACAGGGGGTACCTACGAGCAGTACTTC.

At least ten counts were recorded for this clonotype. The genes are TRBV12-3 or TRBV12-4 and TRBJ2-2; 8 bases align to TRBD1. V lost 2 bases, J lost 10 bases, and 15 bases stayed unmatched. The CDR3 spans 17 residues. The CDR3 region has the DNA TGTGCCAGCAGTTTACAATTTACCCGGACAGGGCTGGAGGAGCTGTTTTTT. It specifies CASSLQFTRTGLEELFF.

This clonotype was observed a handful of times. The chain couples TRBV30 to TRBJ2-3; TRBD2 matches 9 bases. Germline CDR1 reads GTSNPN; CDR2 reads SVGIG (reference sequence). Trimming at V came to 2 bases and at J to 3 bases, leaving 6 bases not matched to a gene. The CDR3 is 15 residues long. CDR3 protein: CAWSPLGLATDTQYF. The CDR3 bases are TGTGCCTGGAGTCCCCTGGGACTAGCAACAGATACGCAGTATTTT. Drawing the rest from reference TRBV30 and TRBJ2-3, the complete variable domain is SQTIHQWPATLVQPVGSPLSLECTVEGTSNPNLYWYRQAAGRGLQLLFYSVGIGQISSEVPQNLSASRPQDRQFILSSKKLLLSDSGFYLCAWSPLGLATDTQYFGPGTRLTVL.

The chain carries TRBV6-5 and TRBJ2-1; D is perhaps TRBD2 (6 bases). The CDR3 has 15 amino acids. The V end was cut by 0 bases, the J end by 6 bases, with 12 bases between. Germline V gene sequence: CDR1 MNHEY, CDR2 SVGAGI. CDR3 residues: CASSYSGGPVNEQFF. DNA for the CDR3: TGTGCCAGCAGTTACTCGGGGGGACCCGTCAATGAGCAGTTCTTC.

The chain couples TRBV5-6 to TRBJ1-1, with TRBD1 matching 9 bases. V shed 4 bases, J shed 1 base, and the junction held 2 bases outside the gene matches. CDR3 size: 14 residues. In germline, CDR1 is SGHDT, CDR2 YYEEEE. CDR3: CASSADRGNTEAFF. DNA for the CDR3: TGTGCCAGCAGCGCGGACAGGGGGAACACTGAAGCTTTCTTT.

CDR3 sequence reads: CSARGLAGEHYNEQFF. In nucleotides, the CDR3 is TGCAGCGCCCGGGGACTAGCGGGAGAGCACTACAATGAGCAGTTCTTC. This rearrangement joins TRBV29-1 to TRBJ2-1; 14 nucleotides line up with TRBD2. CDR3 length: 16 residues. V dropped 7 bases and J dropped 3; count of bases not matched to a gene: 8. Germline assignment: CDR1 SQVTM and CDR2 ANQGSEA.

This clonotype was observed a few times. J is TRBJ2-3 and V is TRBV5-1; 9 bases agree with TRBD1. CDR1 and CDR2 (germline): SGHRS, YFSETQ. Germline trimming cut 1 base from V and 0 bases from J; bases unmatched to any gene: 12. The CDR3 covers 19 residues. The CDR3 loop reads CASSLLLLDRGPSTDTQYF. Here the CDR3 DNA reads TGCGCCAGCAGCTTGCTACTACTGGACAGGGGTCCTAGCACAGATACGCAGTATTTT.